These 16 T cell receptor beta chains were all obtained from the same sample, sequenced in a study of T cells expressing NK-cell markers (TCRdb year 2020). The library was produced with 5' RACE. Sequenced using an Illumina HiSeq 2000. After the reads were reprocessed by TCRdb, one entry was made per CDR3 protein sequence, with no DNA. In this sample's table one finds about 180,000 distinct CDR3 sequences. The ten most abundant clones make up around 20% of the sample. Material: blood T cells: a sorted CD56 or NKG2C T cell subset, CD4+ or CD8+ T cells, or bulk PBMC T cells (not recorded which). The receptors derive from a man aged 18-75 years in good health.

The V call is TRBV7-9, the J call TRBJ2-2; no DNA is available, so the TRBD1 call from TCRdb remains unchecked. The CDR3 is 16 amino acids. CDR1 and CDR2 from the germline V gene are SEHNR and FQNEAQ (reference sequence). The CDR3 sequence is CASSRSDRGLDGELFF.

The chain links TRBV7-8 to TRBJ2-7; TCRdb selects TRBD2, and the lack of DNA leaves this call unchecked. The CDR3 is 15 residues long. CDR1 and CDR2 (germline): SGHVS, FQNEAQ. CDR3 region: CASSSGRGSSYEQYF.

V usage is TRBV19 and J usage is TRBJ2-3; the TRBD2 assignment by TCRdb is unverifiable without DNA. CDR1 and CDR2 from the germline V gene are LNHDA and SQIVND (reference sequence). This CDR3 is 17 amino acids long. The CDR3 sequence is CASSTRASGFSTDTQYF.

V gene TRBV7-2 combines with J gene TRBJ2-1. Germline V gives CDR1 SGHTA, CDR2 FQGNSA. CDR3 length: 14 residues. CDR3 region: CASSYTISYNEQFF.

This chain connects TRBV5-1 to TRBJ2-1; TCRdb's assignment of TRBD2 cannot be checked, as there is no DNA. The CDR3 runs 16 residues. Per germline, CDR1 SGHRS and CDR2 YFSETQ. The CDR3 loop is CASSLAGRGGLNEQFF.

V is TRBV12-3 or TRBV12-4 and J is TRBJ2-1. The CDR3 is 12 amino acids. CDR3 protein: CASSFKGFEQFF.

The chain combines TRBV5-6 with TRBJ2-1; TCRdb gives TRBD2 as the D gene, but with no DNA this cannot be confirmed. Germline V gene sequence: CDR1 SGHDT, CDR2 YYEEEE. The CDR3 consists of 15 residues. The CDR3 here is CASSLRLARDNEQFF.

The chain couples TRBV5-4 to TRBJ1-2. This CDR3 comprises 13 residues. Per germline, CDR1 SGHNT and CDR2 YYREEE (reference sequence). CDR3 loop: CASSLKVEGSYTF.

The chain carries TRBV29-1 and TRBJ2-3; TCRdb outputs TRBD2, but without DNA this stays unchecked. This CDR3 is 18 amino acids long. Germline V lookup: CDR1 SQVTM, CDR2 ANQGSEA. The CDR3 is CSVDRAEEGTGSTDTQYF.

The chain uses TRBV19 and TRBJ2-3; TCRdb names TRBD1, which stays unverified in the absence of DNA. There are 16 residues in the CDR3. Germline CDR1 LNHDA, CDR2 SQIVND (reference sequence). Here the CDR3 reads CASSLRTGSVTDTQYF.

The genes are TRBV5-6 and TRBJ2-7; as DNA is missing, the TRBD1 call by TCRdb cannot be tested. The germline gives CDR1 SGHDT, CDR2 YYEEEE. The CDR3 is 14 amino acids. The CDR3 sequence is CASSWGTAPTEQYF.

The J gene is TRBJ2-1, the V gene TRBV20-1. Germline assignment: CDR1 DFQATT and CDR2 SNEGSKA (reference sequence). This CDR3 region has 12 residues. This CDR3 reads CSASYSGDEQFF.

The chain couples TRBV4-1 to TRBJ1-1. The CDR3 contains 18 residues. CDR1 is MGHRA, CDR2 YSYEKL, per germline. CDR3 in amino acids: CASSQPTRETTRNTEAFF.

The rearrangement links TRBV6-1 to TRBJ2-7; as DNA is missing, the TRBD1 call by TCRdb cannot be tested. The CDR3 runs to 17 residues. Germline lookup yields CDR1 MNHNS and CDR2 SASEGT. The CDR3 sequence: CASSGLTGGKSSYEQYF.

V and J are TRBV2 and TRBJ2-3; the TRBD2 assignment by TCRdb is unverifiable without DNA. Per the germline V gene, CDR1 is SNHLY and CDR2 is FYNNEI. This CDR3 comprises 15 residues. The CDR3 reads CASSGLAGIRDTQYF.

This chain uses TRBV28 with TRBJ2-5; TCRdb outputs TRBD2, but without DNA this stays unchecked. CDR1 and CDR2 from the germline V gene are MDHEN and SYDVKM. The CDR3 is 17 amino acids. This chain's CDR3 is CASSFMSRGGPGETQYF.